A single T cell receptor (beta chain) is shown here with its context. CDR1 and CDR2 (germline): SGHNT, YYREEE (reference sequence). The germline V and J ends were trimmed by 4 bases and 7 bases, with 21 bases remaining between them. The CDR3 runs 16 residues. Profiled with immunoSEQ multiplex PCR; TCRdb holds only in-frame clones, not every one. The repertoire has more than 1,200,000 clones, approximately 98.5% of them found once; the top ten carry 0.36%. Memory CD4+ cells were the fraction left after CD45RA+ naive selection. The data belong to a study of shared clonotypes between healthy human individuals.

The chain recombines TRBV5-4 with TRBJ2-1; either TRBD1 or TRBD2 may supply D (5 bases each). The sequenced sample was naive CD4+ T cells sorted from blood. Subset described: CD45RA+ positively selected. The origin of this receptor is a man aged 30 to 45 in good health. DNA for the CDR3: TGTGCCAGCAGCCCGCAGCACCGGGACCCAGCTAATGAGCAGTTCTTC. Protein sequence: CASSPQHRDPANEQFF.